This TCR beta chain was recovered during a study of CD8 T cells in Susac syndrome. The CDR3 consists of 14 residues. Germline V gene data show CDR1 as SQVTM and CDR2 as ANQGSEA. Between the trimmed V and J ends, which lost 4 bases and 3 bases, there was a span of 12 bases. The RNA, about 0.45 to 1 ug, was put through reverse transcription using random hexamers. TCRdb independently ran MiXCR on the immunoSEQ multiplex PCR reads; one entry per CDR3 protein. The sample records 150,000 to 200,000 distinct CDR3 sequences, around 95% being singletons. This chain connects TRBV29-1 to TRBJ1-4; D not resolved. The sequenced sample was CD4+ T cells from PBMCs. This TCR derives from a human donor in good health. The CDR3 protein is CSVAGRLANEKLFF. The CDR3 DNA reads TGCAGCGTTGCGGGGAGGCTGGCTAATGAAAAACTGTTTTTT.